The 30 T cell receptor beta chains presented below share a single source sample, sequenced in a study of blood T cell repertoires in COVID-19. Produced via immunoSEQ multiplex PCR; TCRdb's table is partial and in-frame only. The sample lists around 150,000 clones, 79% seen once, with about 8.6% in the top ten. Source material: peripheral blood. The receptors derive from a man aged 50-59 years with active or convalescent COVID-19.

A single count supports this clone. The V call is TRBV5-1, the J call TRBJ1-1; tentatively, D is TRBD1 (6 bases). CDR3 length: 14 residues. Trimming cost V 1 base and J 0 bases, with 7 bases left between them. The V gene's germline CDR1 is SGHRS and CDR2 YFSETQ. The CDR3 sequence: CASSLSGVNTEAFF. In DNA form, the CDR3 reads TGCGCCAGCAGCTTGTCAGGGGTGAACACTGAAGCTTTCTTT.

In nucleotides, the CDR3 is TGTGCCAGCAGCACGGGACAGGGGGCAGATACGCAGTATTTT. Translated, it gives CASSTGQGADTQYF. The gene calls are TRBV7-3 and TRBJ2-3, with 11 nucleotides matching TRBD1. This CDR3 contains 14 residues. The V gene's germline CDR1 is SGHTA and CDR2 FQGTGA. The ends lost 5 bases at V and 4 bases at J; junction bases unmatched: 2.

V is TRBV28 and J is TRBJ2-4; unclear D gene. Germline CDR1 and CDR2: MDHEN and SYDVKM. The CDR3 consists of 16 residues. V was pared by 4 bases and J by 0 bases, with 13 bases between. Written as DNA, the CDR3 is TGTGCCAGCAGTTCGAGTTCGGTCGGAGCCAAAAACATTCAGTACTTC. Encoded protein: CASSSSSVGAKNIQYF.

The chain couples TRBV18 to TRBJ1-3, with D perhaps TRBD1 (5 bases). The V gene's germline CDR1 is KGHSH and CDR2 LQKENI. The CDR3 is 14 residues long. The V end was cut by 0 bases, the J end by 7 bases, with 10 bases between. CDR3 coding DNA: TGTGCCAGCTCACCACCGGCCAGGGTCAACACCATATATTTT. It translates to CASSPPARVNTIYF.

V and J are TRBV20-1 and TRBJ1-6; D not resolved. Between the trimmed V and J ends, which lost 3 bases and 9 bases, there was a span of 15 bases. The CDR3 has 14 residues. CDR1 and CDR2 from the germline V gene are DFQATT and SNEGSKA (reference sequence). In DNA form, the CDR3 reads TGCAGTGCTAGTGAGGGCTTTCGGGGTTCACCCCTCCACTTT. Its translation is CSASEGFRGSPLHF.

The gene calls are TRBV2 and TRBJ2-5; D may be TRBD2 (6 bases). The V and J ends lost 4 bases and 5 bases respectively, with 11 bases between them. Germline V gene data show CDR1 as SNHLY and CDR2 as FYNNEI. The CDR3 totals 13 residues. CDR3 coding DNA: TGTGCCAGCAGTGTGGGGGGACGGGAGACCCAGTACTTC. It specifies CASSVGGRETQYF.

The chain links TRBV27 to TRBJ1-1; 9 bases agree with TRBD1. Germline V CDR1 and CDR2: MNHEY, SMNVEV (reference sequence). The CDR3 runs 14 residues. The junction had 7 bases not matched to a gene; V was cut back by 6 bases and J by 5 bases. DNA for the CDR3: TGTGCCAGCAGACAGACAGGGGGTGGGACTGAAGCTTTCTTT. Translation gives CASRQTGGGTEAFF.

The CDR3 protein is CASSDRLGGNYHDEQFF. The CDR3 region has the DNA TGTGCCAGTAGTGATCGGCTTGGGGGGAATTATCACGATGAGCAGTTCTTC. The gene calls are TRBV19 and TRBJ2-1; D is possibly TRBD2 (6 bases). Germline V gene data show CDR1 as LNHDA and CDR2 as SQIVND (reference sequence). This CDR3 region has 17 residues. The V gene lost 5 bases and the J gene lost 8 bases, with 25 bases spanning the gap.

This clone was observed a handful of times. The chain carries TRBV28 and TRBJ1-4, with TRBD1 identical over 10 bases. From germline, CDR1 is MDHEN and CDR2 SYDVKM. V trimming: 5 bases; J trimming: 6 bases; junction bases outside the gene matches: 3. CDR3 size: 14 residues. The CDR3 nucleotides read TGTGCCAGCAGTCGGGACAGGGGTGATGAAAAACTGTTTTTT. Translating it yields CASSRDRGDEKLFF.

The CDR3 here is CASSLSKAGGPTGELFF. CDR3 bases: TGTGCCAGCAGCCTATCTAAGGCGGGAGGACCGACCGGGGAGCTGTTTTTT. This chain connects TRBV3-1 (or the pseudogene TRBV3-2) to TRBJ2-2, with 8 bases that match TRBD2. Germline V CDR1 and CDR2: LGHDT, YNNKEL (reference sequence). The CDR3 is 17 amino acids. The J segment lost 5 bases and the V segment lost 4 bases, leaving 12 bases of the junction unmatched.

The gene calls are TRBV10-3 and TRBJ2-5; D is ambiguous. Trimming stripped 6 bases from V and 0 bases from J, with 5 bases between. In germline, CDR1 is ENHRY, CDR2 SYGVKD. The CDR3 runs 12 residues. The CDR3 DNA reads TGTGCCATCAGCTCGGACCAAGAGACCCAGTACTTC. Translated: CAISSDQETQYF.

The rearrangement links TRBV7-9 to TRBJ1-2, with a tentative D call TRBD1 (5 bases). This CDR3 has 15 amino acids. V shed 5 bases and J shed 4 bases, with 17 bases lying between them. The germline V gene encodes CDR1 SEHNR and CDR2 FQNEAQ (reference sequence). CDR3 DNA: TGTGCCAGCAGCCCGCCCCTCGACAGAGCCTATGGCTACACCTTC. Encoded protein: CASSPPLDRAYGYTF.

The chain combines TRBV9 with TRBJ2-1; possible D gene TRBD2, 5 bases. This CDR3 comprises 16 residues. Germline V gene sequence: CDR1 SGDLS, CDR2 YYNGEE. The ends were cut back, 4 bases at V and 0 bases at J, with 14 bases in the middle. CDR3 region: CASSPSAARSYNEQFF. DNA for the CDR3: TGTGCCAGCAGCCCTTCAGCGGCCCGCTCCTACAATGAGCAGTTCTTC.

The chain joins TRBV10-3 to TRBJ1-2; 7 positions match TRBD1. Germline trimming cut 0 bases from V and 8 bases from J; bases unmatched to any gene: 9. Germline V gene sequence: CDR1 ENHRY, CDR2 SYGVKD. The CDR3 has 15 residues. This CDR3 is CAISESPTTGLGYTF. The CDR3 nucleotides read TGTGCCATCAGTGAGTCCCCAACGACAGGGTTGGGCTACACCTTC.

This rearrangement joins TRBV5-6 to TRBJ2-1, with TRBD1 matching 8 bases. Germline trimming cut 4 bases from V and 4 bases from J; bases unmatched to any gene: 7. Germline values: CDR1 SGHDT, CDR2 YYEEEE. The CDR3 sequence is 15 residues long. The CDR3 DNA follows: TGTGCCAGCAGCAGCCTCCGGGACAGGTACAATGAGCAGTTCTTC. Translated, it gives CASSSLRDRYNEQFF.

The chain employs TRBV18 and TRBJ2-7, with D perhaps TRBD1 (6 bases). The CDR3 contains 15 residues. V shed 0 bases and J shed 5 bases, with 14 bases lying between them. Germline V gives CDR1 KGHSH, CDR2 LQKENI. The DNA of the CDR3 is TGTGCCAGCTCACCACCTAGCAGGGGCAGAGACGAGCAGTACTTC. Translation gives CASSPPSRGRDEQYF.

This clone was observed a single time. The chain is built from TRBV9 and TRBJ2-2, with 11 bases lining up with TRBD2. This CDR3 contains 18 residues. Per germline, CDR1 SGDLS and CDR2 YYNGEE. V lost 4 bases and J lost 3; bases outside the gene matches: 11. DNA of the CDR3: TGTGCCAGCAGCACGAGGCGTAGCGGGAGGGCCTACACCGGGGAGCTGTTTTTT. It is translated as CASSTRRSGRAYTGELFF.

The chain links TRBV28 to TRBJ1-5; TRBD1 matches at 7 bases. Germline CDR1 and CDR2: MDHEN and SYDVKM. V lost 5 bases, J lost 8 bases, and 15 bases stayed unmatched. The CDR3 runs to 16 residues. CDR3 coding DNA: TGTGCCAGCAGTGTACCCTGGGACAGCCCTGGGGAGCCCCAGCATTTT. It is translated as CASSVPWDSPGEPQHF.

The chain couples TRBV28 to TRBJ2-7; TRBD1 matches at 7 bases. The length of the CDR3 is 16 residues. Germline trimming cut 3 bases from V and 2 bases from J; bases unmatched to any gene: 10. The germline gives CDR1 MDHEN, CDR2 SYDVKM. CDR3 sequence: CASSLVLQGPTYEQYF. The CDR3 bases are TGTGCCAGCAGTTTGGTTTTACAGGGGCCAACCTACGAGCAGTACTTC.

The chain couples TRBV5-1 to TRBJ2-7; 12 nucleotides line up with TRBD1. The length of the CDR3 is 18 residues. J gave up 4 bases and V 6 bases, and 17 bases lay outside the gene matches. Germline CDR1 reads SGHRS; CDR2 reads YFSETQ. The DNA of the CDR3 is TGCGCCAGCAACTGGATCCCGGGACAGGGGGCAATCGTATACGAGCAGTACTTC. Translation: CASNWIPGQGAIVYEQYF.

The chain carries TRBV11-3 and TRBJ2-1, with D unclear. The CDR3 runs 15 residues. The V end was cut by 2 bases, the J end by 5 bases, with 13 bases between. Germline CDR1 SGHNT, CDR2 YENEEA. The CDR3 nucleotides are TGTGCCAGCAGCTTATTCGGTCCCATGGACAATGAGCAGTTCTTC. This encodes CASSLFGPMDNEQFF.

In DNA form, the CDR3 reads TGTGCCACCAGTGATCCAGGGAGGGGCTACACCTTC. Amino acid sequence: CATSDPGRGYTF. This rearrangement joins TRBV24-1 to TRBJ1-2; possibly TRBD1 for D (5 bases). CDR1 and CDR2 (germline): KGHDR, SFDVKD. The CDR3 is made up of 12 amino acids. The germline V and J ends were trimmed by 3 bases and 8 bases, with 9 bases remaining between them.

The V and J genes are TRBV27 and TRBJ1-1; TRBD1 might be the D (5 bases). There are 14 residues in the CDR3. The V and J ends lost 7 bases and 1 base respectively, with 13 bases between them. Germline V gene data show CDR1 as MNHEY and CDR2 as SMNVEV (reference sequence). CDR3 DNA: TGTGCCAGCACTACCGGGGGAAGGAACACTGAAGCTTTCTTT. This codes for CASTTGGRNTEAFF.

V is TRBV4-1 and J is TRBJ1-2, with 10 bases fitting TRBD1. The trim removed 4 bases at V and 7 bases at J, leaving 3 bases unmatched. This CDR3 has 13 residues. The germline CDR1 and CDR2 sequences are MGHRA and YSYEKL. The CDR3 DNA reads as TGCGCCAGCAGCCTGGGGACAGGGGTTGGCTACACCTTC. Amino acids: CASSLGTGVGYTF.

This sequence joins TRBV7-6 and TRBJ2-7; 13 nucleotides agree with TRBD2. The length of the CDR3 is 17 residues. V was pared by 7 bases and J by 4 bases, with 13 bases of the junction left unmatched. The V gene's germline CDR1 is SGHVS and CDR2 FNYEAQ. In DNA form, the CDR3 reads TGTGCCAGCACGCGACCGGGACTAGCGGGGATTTGGTACGAGCAGTACTTC. It translates to CASTRPGLAGIWYEQYF.

The rearrangement joins TRBV5-1 to TRBJ2-7; D is possibly TRBD1 (5 bases). CDR1 and CDR2 (germline): SGHRS, YFSETQ. V was cut by 4 bases and J by 1 base, with 18 bases left in between. This CDR3 contains 16 residues. CDR3: CASSPVTAGLSYEQYF. The DNA of the CDR3 is TGCGCCAGCAGCCCCGTCACCGCAGGGTTATCCTACGAGCAGTACTTC.

In DNA, the CDR3 is TGTGCCAGCAGTACCGGACAGGATAGCAATCAGCCCCAGCATTTT. This encodes CASSTGQDSNQPQHF. The chain employs TRBV6-2 or TRBV6-3 and TRBJ1-5; TRBD1 matches 7 bases. The CDR3 runs 15 residues. CDR1 is MNHEY and CDR2 is SVGEGT in the germline V gene. The V gene end was trimmed by 5 bases and the J gene end by 0 bases; junction bases not matched to a gene: 4.

This clone was found a few times. The chain uses TRBV30 and TRBJ1-2, with D possibly being TRBD1 (6 bases). CDR1 and CDR2 (germline): GTSNPN, SVGIG (reference sequence). CDR3 length: 13 amino acids. Deletions cut 2 bases from V and 8 bases from J, with 15 bases between. In DNA form, the CDR3 reads TGTGCCTGGAGTTGGGGGCACGCGGTGGGCTACACCTTC. It is translated as CAWSWGHAVGYTF.

This clone turned up a few times. J is TRBJ2-2 and V is TRBV5-6; 13 nucleotides line up with TRBD2. CDR1 is SGHDT and CDR2 is YYEEEE in the germline V gene. The V and J ends lost 0 bases and 6 bases, in that order; junction bases with no gene match: 8. This CDR3 comprises 18 residues. For the CDR3, the DNA is TGTGCCAGCAGCTTGGGGACTAGCGGGAGTCTAGGGGCCGGGGAGCTGTTTTTT. It specifies CASSLGTSGSLGAGELFF.

The gene calls are TRBV7-2 and TRBJ2-5; 7 bases agree with TRBD2. V lost 2 bases, J lost 1 base, and 10 bases stayed unmatched. The germline V gene has CDR1 SGHTA and CDR2 FQGNSA. This CDR3 has 17 amino acids. CDR3 in amino acids: CASSLPGEGQLQETQYF. CDR3 bases: TGTGCCAGCAGCTTACCCGGGGAGGGGCAGCTCCAAGAGACCCAGTACTTC.